This T cell receptor beta chain emerged from a study of T cell responses to AZD1222 COVID-19 vaccine. Findings and limits, study-wide: Following two doses of AZD1222, Spike-specific TCR breadth and depth rose. White British donors predominated, females outnumbered males, and clonal diversity was possibly underestimated. Regions 160-218 and 743-854 dominated among vaccine-associated CD4 TCRs spanning spike.

Sequencing was performed with immunoSEQ multiplex PCR; in TCRdb, only in-frame clones are kept and a portion is missing. The sample has around 140,000 clones, over 85% seen once. Comments on this clone: Its antigen is undetermined.

The V gene's germline CDR1 is LNHDA and CDR2 SQIVND (reference sequence). The CDR3 has 14 residues. Between the trimmed V and J ends, which lost 4 bases and 4 bases, there was a span of 13 bases. The sample in question was peripheral blood, obtained on day 0 of MenACWY control vaccination. The source of this sequence is an adult in good health. The chain recombines TRBV19 with TRBJ1-1; no definite D call. As DNA, the CDR3 is TGTGCCAGTAGTACGAAAGACCTGGTCACTGAAGCTTTCTTT. This encodes CASSTKDLVTEAFF.